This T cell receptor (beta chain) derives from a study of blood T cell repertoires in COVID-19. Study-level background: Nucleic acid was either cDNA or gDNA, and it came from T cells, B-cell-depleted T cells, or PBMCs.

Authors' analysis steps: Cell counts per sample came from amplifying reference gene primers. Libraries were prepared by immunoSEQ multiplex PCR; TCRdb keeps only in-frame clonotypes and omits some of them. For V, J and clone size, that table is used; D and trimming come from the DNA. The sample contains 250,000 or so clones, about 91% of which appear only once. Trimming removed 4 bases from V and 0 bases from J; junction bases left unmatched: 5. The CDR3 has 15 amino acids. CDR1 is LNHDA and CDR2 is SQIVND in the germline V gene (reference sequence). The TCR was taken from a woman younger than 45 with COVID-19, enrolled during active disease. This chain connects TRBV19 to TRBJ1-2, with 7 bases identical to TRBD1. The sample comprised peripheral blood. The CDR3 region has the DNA TGTGCCAGTAGTAGAGGGACAGCTACTAACTATGGCTACACCTTC. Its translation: CASSRGTATNYGYTF. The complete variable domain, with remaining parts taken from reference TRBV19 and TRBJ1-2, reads DGGITQSPKYLFRKEGQNVTLSCEQNLNHDAMYWYRQDPGQGLRLIYYSQIVNDFQKGDIAEGYSVSREKKESFPLTVTSAQKNPTAFYLCASSRGTATNYGYTFGSGTRLTVV.